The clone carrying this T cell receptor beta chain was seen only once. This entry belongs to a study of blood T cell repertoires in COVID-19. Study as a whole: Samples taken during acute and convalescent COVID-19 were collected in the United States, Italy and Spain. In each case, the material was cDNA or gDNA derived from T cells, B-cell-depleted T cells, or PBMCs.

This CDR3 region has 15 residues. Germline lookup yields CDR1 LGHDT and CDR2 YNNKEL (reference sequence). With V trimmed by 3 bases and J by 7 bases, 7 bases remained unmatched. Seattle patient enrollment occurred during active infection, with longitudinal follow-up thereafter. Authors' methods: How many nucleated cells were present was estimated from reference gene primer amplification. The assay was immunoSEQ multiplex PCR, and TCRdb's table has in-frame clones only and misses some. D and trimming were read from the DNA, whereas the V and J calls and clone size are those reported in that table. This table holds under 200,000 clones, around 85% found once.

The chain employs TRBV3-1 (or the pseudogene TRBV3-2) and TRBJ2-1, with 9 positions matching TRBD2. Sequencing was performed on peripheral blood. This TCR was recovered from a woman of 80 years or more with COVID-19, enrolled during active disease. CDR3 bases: TGTGCCAGCAGCCACTTAGCGGGAGAGGGTAATGAGCAGTTCTTC. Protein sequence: CASSHLAGEGNEQFF.